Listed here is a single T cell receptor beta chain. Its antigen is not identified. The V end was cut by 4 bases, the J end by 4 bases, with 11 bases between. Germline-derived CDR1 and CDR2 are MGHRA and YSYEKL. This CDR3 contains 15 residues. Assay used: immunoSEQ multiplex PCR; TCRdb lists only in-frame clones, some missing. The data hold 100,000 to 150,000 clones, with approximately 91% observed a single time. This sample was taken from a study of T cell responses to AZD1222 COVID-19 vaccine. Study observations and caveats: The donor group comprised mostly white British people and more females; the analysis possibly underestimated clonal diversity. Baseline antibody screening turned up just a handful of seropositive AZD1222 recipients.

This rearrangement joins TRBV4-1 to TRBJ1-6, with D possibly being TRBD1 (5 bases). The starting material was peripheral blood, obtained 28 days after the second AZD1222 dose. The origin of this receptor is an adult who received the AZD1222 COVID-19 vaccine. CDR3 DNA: TGCGCCAGCAGCCCCTTTGGGGGGTATAATTCACCCCTCCACTTT. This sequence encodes CASSPFGGYNSPLHF.